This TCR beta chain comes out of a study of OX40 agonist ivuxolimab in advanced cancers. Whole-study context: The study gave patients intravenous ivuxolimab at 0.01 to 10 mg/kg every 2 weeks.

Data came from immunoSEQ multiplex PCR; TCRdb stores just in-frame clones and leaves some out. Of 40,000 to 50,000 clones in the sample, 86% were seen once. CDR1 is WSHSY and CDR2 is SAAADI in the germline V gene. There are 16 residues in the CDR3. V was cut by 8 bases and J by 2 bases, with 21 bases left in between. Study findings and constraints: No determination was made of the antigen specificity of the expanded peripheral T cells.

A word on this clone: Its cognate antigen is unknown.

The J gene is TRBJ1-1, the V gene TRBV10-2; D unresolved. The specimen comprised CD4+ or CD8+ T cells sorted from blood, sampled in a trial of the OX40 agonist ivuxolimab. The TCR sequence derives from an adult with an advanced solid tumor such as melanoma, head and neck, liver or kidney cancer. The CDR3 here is CASRKPPEGANTEAFF. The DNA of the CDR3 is TGCGCCAGCCGGAAACCCCCTGAGGGTGCTAACACTGAAGCTTTCTTT.